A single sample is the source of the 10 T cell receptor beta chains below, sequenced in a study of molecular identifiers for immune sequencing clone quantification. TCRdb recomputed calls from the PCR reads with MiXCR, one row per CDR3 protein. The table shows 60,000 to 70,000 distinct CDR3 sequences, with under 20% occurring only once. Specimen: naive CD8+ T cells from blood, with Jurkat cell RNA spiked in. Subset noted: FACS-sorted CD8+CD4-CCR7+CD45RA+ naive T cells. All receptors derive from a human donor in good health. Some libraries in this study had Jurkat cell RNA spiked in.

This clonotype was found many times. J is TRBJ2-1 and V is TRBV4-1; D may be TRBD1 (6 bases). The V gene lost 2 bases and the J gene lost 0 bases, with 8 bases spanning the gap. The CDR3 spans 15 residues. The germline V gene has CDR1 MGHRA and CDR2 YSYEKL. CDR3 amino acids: CASSQTGSSYNEQFF. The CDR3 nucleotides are TGCGCCAGCAGCCAAACAGGGAGCTCCTACAATGAGCAGTTCTTC.

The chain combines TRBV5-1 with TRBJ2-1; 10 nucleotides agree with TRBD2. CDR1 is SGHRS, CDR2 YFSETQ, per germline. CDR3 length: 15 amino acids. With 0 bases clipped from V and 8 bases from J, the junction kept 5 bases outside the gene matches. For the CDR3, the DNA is TGCGCCAGCAGCTTGGTATCTAGCGGGAGCTATGAGCAGTTCTTC. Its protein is CASSLVSSGSYEQFF.

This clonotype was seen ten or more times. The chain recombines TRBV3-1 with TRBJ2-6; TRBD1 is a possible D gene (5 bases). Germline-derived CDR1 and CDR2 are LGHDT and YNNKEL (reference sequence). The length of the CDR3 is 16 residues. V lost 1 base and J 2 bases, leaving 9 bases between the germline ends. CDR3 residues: CASSQAGKTGANVLTF. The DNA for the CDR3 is TGTGCCAGCAGCCAAGCAGGGAAAACTGGGGCCAACGTCCTGACTTTC.

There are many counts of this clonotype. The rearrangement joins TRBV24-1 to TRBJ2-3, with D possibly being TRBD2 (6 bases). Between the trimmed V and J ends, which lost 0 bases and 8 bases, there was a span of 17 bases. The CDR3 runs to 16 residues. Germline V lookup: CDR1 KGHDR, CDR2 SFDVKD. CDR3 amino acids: CATSDLSWTGAVTQYF. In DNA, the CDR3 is TGTGCCACCAGTGATTTGAGTTGGACGGGAGCCGTTACGCAGTATTTT.

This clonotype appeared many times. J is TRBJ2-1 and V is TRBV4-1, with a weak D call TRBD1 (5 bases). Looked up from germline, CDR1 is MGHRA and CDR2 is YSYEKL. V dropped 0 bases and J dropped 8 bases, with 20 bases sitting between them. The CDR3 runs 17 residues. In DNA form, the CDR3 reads TGCGCCAGCAGCCAAGATTCAGGGTCCGTGATCGGCGATGAGCAGTTCTTC. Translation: CASSQDSGSVIGDEQFF.

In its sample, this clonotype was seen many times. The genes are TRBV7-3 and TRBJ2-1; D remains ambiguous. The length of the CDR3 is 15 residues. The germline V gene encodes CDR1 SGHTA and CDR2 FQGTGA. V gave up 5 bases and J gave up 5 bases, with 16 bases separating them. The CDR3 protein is CASSPIGPLDNEQFF. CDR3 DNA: TGTGCCAGCAGCCCAATCGGACCCCTTGACAATGAGCAGTTCTTC.

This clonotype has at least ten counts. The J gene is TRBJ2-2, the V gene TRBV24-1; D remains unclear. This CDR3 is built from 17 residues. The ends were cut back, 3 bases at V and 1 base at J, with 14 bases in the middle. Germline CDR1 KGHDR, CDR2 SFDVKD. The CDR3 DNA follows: TGTGCCACCAGTGATACTACTGAGGTGGTGAACACCGGGGAGCTGTTTTTT. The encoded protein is CATSDTTEVVNTGELFF.

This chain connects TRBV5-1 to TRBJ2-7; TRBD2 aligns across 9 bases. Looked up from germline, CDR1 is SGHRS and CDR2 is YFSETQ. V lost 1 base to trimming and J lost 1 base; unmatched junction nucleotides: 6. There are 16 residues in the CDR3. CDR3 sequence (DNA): TGCGCCAGCAGCTTGATTAGCGGGAGTCCTTCCTACGAGCAGTACTTC. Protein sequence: CASSLISGSPSYEQYF.

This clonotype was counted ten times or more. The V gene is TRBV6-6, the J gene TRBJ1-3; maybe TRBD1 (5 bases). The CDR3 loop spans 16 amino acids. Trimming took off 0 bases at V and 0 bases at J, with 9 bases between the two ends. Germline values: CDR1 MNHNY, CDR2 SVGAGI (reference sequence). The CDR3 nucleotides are TGTGCCAGCAGTTACTCGCAGGGCCCCTCTGGAAACACCATATATTTT. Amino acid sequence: CASSYSQGPSGNTIYF.

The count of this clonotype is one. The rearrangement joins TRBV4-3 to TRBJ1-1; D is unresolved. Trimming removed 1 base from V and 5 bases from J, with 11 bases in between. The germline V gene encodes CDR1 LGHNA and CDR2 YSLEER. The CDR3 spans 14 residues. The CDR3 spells CASSQGESVTEAFF. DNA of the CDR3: TGCGCCAGCAGCCAAGGGGAGAGCGTGACTGAAGCTTTCTTT.